This TCR beta chain originates from a study of Tregs in tolerant kidney transplant recipients. In germline, CDR1 is KGHSH, CDR2 LQKENI. The CDR3 covers 12 residues. This clone was seen only once. Libraries were prepared by immunoSEQ multiplex PCR; TCRdb keeps only in-frame clonotypes and omits some of them. Here the sample spans about 240,000 clones, about 80% being singletons. Sequencing input: CD4+ T cells from blood. The chain is built from TRBV18 and TRBJ2-6, with D possibly matching TRBD2 (5 bases). This TCR was sampled from a human donor in good health. Here the CDR3 reads CAGSSGANVLTF. Here the CDR3 DNA reads TGTGCGGGGAGCTCTGGGGCCAACGTCCTGACTTTC.